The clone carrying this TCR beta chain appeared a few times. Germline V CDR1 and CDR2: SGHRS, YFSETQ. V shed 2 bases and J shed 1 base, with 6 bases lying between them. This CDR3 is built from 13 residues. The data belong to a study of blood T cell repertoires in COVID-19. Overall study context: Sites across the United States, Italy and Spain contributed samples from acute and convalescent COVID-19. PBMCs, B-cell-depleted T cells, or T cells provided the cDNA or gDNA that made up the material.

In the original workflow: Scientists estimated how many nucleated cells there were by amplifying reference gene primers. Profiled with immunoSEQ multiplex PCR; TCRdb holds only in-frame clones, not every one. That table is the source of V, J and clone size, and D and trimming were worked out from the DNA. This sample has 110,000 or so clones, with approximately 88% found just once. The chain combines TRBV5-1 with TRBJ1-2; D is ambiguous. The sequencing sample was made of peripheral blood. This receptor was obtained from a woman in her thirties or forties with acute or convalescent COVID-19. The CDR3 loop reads CASSLNSNYGYTF. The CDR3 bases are TGCGCCAGCAGCTTAAACAGTAACTATGGCTACACCTTC.